One and the same sample provided the 19 T cell receptor beta chains below, sequenced in a study of control samples from healthy donors and cancer patients (dated by TCRdb to about 2020). Library generation was performed with the immunoSEQ multiplex PCR assay. The immuneACCESS repertoire file appears here via TCRdb, limited to in-frame rearrangements. These files lack a portion of the clones; in checked studies, under half of the deficit traces to unresolved V genes, and the cause of the others is not known. This sample comprises more than 70,000 clones, around nine tenths of them detected only once. Around a fifth of the sample is held by the ten biggest clonotypes. The sequencing input was PBMCs. The receptors shown here come from a man aged 55-75 years with lung cancer.

This clone was recorded only once. The chain links TRBV29-1 to TRBJ2-6; D tentatively fits TRBD1 or TRBD2 (5 bases each). V was cut by 6 bases and J by 4 bases, with 13 bases left in between. This CDR3 comprises 14 residues. Germline V gene lookup returns CDR1 SQVTM and CDR2 ANQGSEA. CDR3 nucleotide sequence: TGCAGCGTGGAGAGGGGAACCGGGGCCAACGTCCTGACTTTC. Amino acid sequence: CSVERGTGANVLTF.

Concerning this clone: Sequence at one end of the junction differs from germline and may be a read error. The rearrangement uses TRBV18 and TRBJ1-5; the D gene is possibly TRBD1 (6 bases). Looked up from germline, CDR1 is KGHSH and CDR2 is LQKENI. This CDR3 is built from 16 residues. CDR3 loop: CTSSPPGAGGGQPQHF. The CDR3 DNA sequence: TGTACCAGCTCACCGCCGGGTGCCGGGGGCGGTCAGCCCCAGCATTTT.

This clone was recorded once. The genes are TRBV4-2 and TRBJ2-3; 8 bases are shared with TRBD2. The V segment lost 1 base and the J segment 2 bases; nucleotides outside the gene matches: 5. This CDR3 is built from 16 residues. The germline V gene has CDR1 LGHNA and CDR2 YNFKEQ. The CDR3 DNA is TGTGCCAGCAGCCAAGGGGCTAGCGGGCTCACAGATACGCAGTATTTT. Translating it yields CASSQGASGLTDTQYF.

Only one count was recorded for this clone. The chain carries TRBV6-1 and TRBJ2-7; TRBD1 agrees at 9 bases. Germline values: CDR1 MNHNS, CDR2 SASEGT. The CDR3 extends over 16 amino acids. V lost 2 bases and J lost 1; bases outside the gene matches: 6. DNA of the CDR3: TGTGCCAGCAGTGAAAGTGTGGGGACAGGGTCCTACGAGCAGTACTTC. Its translation is CASSESVGTGSYEQYF.

The chain employs TRBV7-8 and TRBJ1-1; 8 positions match TRBD1. The CDR3 consists of 14 residues. V was clipped by 4 bases and J by 4 bases; unmatched bases: 5. Germline CDR1 is SGHVS and CDR2 is FQNEAQ. CDR3 nucleotide sequence: TGTGCCAGCAGCTGGAACACAGGGGGCACTGAAGCTTTCTTT. The encoded protein is CASSWNTGGTEAFF.

The chain has TRBV6-4 and TRBJ1-1; D is unresolved. V gave up 0 bases and J gave up 8 bases, with 13 bases separating them. This CDR3 contains 14 residues. Germline CDR1 MRHNA, CDR2 SNTAGT. CDR3 nucleotides: TGTGCCAGCAGTGACTCGGGCCTCTCCAACGAAGCTTTCTTT. The encoded protein is CASSDSGLSNEAFF.

This clone is a singleton in its sample. The CDR3, as DNA: TGTGCCAGCAGCTTAGGGGCGGGACAGGCTAATGAAAAACTGTTTTTT. As protein: CASSLGAGQANEKLFF. The gene calls are TRBV7-2 and TRBJ1-4; 8 positions match TRBD1. Germline values: CDR1 SGHTA, CDR2 FQGNSA. This CDR3 spans 16 amino acids. V shed 1 base and J 3 bases; nucleotides not matched to a gene: 4.

CDR3 amino acids: CASSPHSGGRGTDTQYF. Here the CDR3 DNA reads TGTGCCAGCAGCCCCCATAGCGGGGGGAGGGGTACAGATACGCAGTATTTT. The chain carries TRBV9 and TRBJ2-3; 10 bases agree with TRBD2. Losses at the gene ends were 4 bases for V and 3 bases for J; bases not matched to a gene: 11. Per germline, CDR1 SGDLS and CDR2 YYNGEE. The CDR3 runs to 17 residues.

This clone was seen a single time. The chain joins TRBV5-1 to TRBJ1-2, with D uncertain. Germline V gene lookup returns CDR1 SGHRS and CDR2 YFSETQ. The CDR3 sequence is 15 residues long. V lost 0 bases and J lost 8, with 17 bases in between. CDR3 in amino acids: CASSLGAQILGGYTF. CDR3 in DNA: TGCGCCAGCAGCTTGGGGGCGCAGATACTAGGAGGCTACACCTTC.

The chain carries TRBV7-9 and TRBJ2-5, with TRBD1 matching 8 bases. The CDR3 sequence is 13 residues long. Trimming cost V 5 bases and J 7 bases; bases outside gene matches: 6. Per the germline V gene, CDR1 is SEHNR and CDR2 is FQNEAQ (reference sequence). CDR3 DNA sequence: TGTGCCAGCAGCCAAAAACAGGGGGGGACCCAGTACTTC. Encoded protein: CASSQKQGGTQYF.

In this sample, this clone turned up a few times. The gene calls are TRBV30 and TRBJ2-2; D is possibly TRBD1 (5 bases). This CDR3 is built from 13 residues. In germline, CDR1 is GTSNPN, CDR2 SVGIG (reference sequence). Trimming removed 2 bases at V and 6 bases at J, with 10 bases between. The CDR3 spells CAWSLLGPGELFF. In nucleotides, the CDR3 is TGTGCCTGGAGTCTCTTGGGGCCCGGGGAGCTGTTTTTT.

J is TRBJ1-1 and V is TRBV12-5; D remains ambiguous. With 1 base removed from V and 6 bases from J, the gap between germline ends came to 6 bases. CDR1 and CDR2 (germline): LGHNT, FRNRAP. This CDR3 is 12 amino acids long. The CDR3 region has the DNA TGTGCTAGTGGTTTGGAGGGCTCTGAAGCTTTCTTT. This codes for CASGLEGSEAFF.

V and J are TRBV4-2 and TRBJ2-3; unclear D gene. The CDR3 length is 17 residues. Trimming pared 0 bases from V and 0 bases from J, leaving 13 bases between. The germline V gene has CDR1 LGHNA and CDR2 YNFKEQ. CDR3: CASSQEAHISSTDTQYF. The CDR3 DNA sequence: TGTGCCAGCAGCCAAGAAGCCCATATCTCTAGCACAGATACGCAGTATTTT.

This rearrangement joins TRBV5-1 to TRBJ2-5, with a possible D match to TRBD1 (6 bases). There are 14 residues in the CDR3. The V and J ends lost 4 bases and 1 base respectively, with 11 bases between them. Germline lookup yields CDR1 SGHRS and CDR2 YFSETQ. The CDR3 DNA is TGCGCCAGCAGCCAGGACAGTACCCAAGAGACCCAGTACTTC. This codes for CASSQDSTQETQYF.

CDR3 bases: TGCGCCAGCAGCTTGGGAAGTGGGAGCGCTACAAGGGAGCAGTACGTC. It specifies CASSLGSGSATREQYV. The chain has TRBV5-1 and TRBJ2-7; perhaps TRBD2 as D (5 bases). CDR3 size: 16 residues. The germline V and J ends were trimmed by 0 bases and 7 bases, with 20 bases remaining between them. CDR1 SGHRS and CDR2 YFSETQ come from the germline V gene.

The genes are TRBV30 and TRBJ2-7; the D gene could be TRBD1 or TRBD2 (5 bases each). This CDR3 comprises 13 residues. Germline V gene sequence: CDR1 GTSNPN, CDR2 SVGIG (reference sequence). Trimming shortened V by 1 base and J by 9 bases, and 16 bases separated the two germline ends. CDR3 DNA: TGTGCCTGGAGTGCGGGGCTTTCTACGGGGCAGTACGTC. Protein: CAWSAGLSTGQYV.

This clone was recorded once. The chain uses TRBV6-1 and TRBJ1-1; a possible D gene is TRBD1 (6 bases). This CDR3 is built from 16 residues. V dropped 4 bases and J dropped 0 bases, with 15 bases sitting between them. The V gene's germline CDR1 is MNHNS and CDR2 SASEGT. CDR3 region: CASSGGDTSLNTEAFF. CDR3 coding DNA: TGTGCCAGCAGTGGAGGGGACACTTCTTTGAACACTGAAGCTTTCTTT.

The chain links TRBV4-1 to TRBJ1-1; maybe TRBD1 (5 bases). V was trimmed by 2 bases and J by 5 bases, leaving 18 bases between them. The CDR3 is 16 residues long. CDR1 and CDR2 (germline): MGHRA, YSYEKL. CDR3 in amino acids: CASSQSFPGRWTEAFF. The CDR3 bases are TGCGCCAGCAGCCAATCCTTCCCAGGGAGATGGACTGAAGCTTTCTTT.

This clone was picked up a small number of times. The chain couples TRBV9 to TRBJ1-5; 8 nucleotides agree with TRBD1. The CDR3 runs 14 residues. Germline assignment: CDR1 SGDLS and CDR2 YYNGEE. The V segment lost 1 base and the J segment 6 bases; nucleotides outside the gene matches: 3. The CDR3 DNA is TGTGCCAGCAGCGTATCAACAGGGGGTCAGCCCCAGCATTTT. Translation gives CASSVSTGGQPQHF.